This T cell receptor (beta chain) derives from a study of beta chain features in type 1 diabetes (dated by TCRdb to the late 2010s). Broadly, across the study: No differences in mean age, gender distribution, total cell number or subset yield were found between patients and healthy donors. A total of 85 million to 140 million sorted cells were examined across all samples, and a strong correlation was observed between cell number per subset and RNA yield. In the study, recently diagnosed type 1 diabetes patients and matched healthy donors were compared on the TCRB repertoires of their sorted circulating CD4+ T cell subsets. Regulatory and stem cell-like memory subsets were isolated from only 8 patients and about eight healthy donors, whereas naive and central memory subsets came from all 30 or so donors. What the study reported, not specific to this receptor: The naive, central memory and regulatory TCRB repertoires appeared to resemble one another more closely among patients than among healthy donors. PCR might favor shorter templates, but patient and control samples were amplified and corrected together, so any skew would affect both groups equally. Because cDNA was sequenced instead of genomic DNA, activated cells with high expression could be over-represented, although the groups did not differ in activation or CD3 levels. A moderate but significant shortening of TCRB CDR3 length was observed in type 1 diabetes patients in all four CD4+ subsets. Because the HLA sub-analyses included only small numbers of individuals, any influence of HLA type on TCRB rearrangement was left unresolved. At VDJ recombination sites, type 1 diabetes patients had fewer insertions and more deleted nucleotides, which implies abnormalities in thymic rearrangement.

The entire isolated RNA was reverse transcribed using the High Capacity cDNA Reverse Transcription Kit, and thus expressed TCRB transcripts were sequenced. Deep immunoSEQ sequencing was applied to naive, central memory and regulatory T cell samples, giving an average of about 3.7 million total reads per sample. Sorted cells were lysed in RLT buffer, and RNA was extracted using DNase-treated RNeasy Micro or Mini kits according to cell number. Each cell subset was processed on its own to prevent cross-contamination, while patient and healthy donor samples were processed together. Using the immunoSEQ multiplex PCR, TCRB sequences were amplified from cDNA into 87-bp fragments spanning the CDR3 region. The amplicons were sequenced using the Illumina HiSeq platform. As for the original processing: PCR bias was corrected computationally using synthetic template baselines, and reads within Hamming distance 2 were collapsed, with unmergeable singletons discarded. Reads were aligned to IMGT to assign V, D and J genes, CDR3 length, and insertions or deletions at six rearrangement sites. Within each subset, clonotype counts were normalized to sorted cell number, and only after that were true diversity and Gini coefficients computed with the tcR R package. The overlap coefficient, calculated on TCRB nucleotide sequences, was used to measure repertoire sharing. Out-of-frame TCRB sequences from naive cells were analyzed as a proxy for the pre-selection repertoire. What TCRdb holds here is the immuneACCESS table cut down to in-frame rearrangements. Part of the clones is not present; checked against another copy, under half of the missing clones reflect an unresolved V gene, and the others are unexplained. V, J and clone size were drawn from that table, and D and trimming were deduced from the DNA. Counted in this sample were about 400,000 clones; roughly 13% of them appeared once. The ten largest account for around 0.0099% of the sample.

Each donor gave one peripheral blood draw, averaging roughly 100 mL, which was collected into heparinised tubes. Naive, central memory, regulatory and stem cell-like memory CD4+ T cells were sorted on a BD FACSAria II using a panel including CD45RO, CCR7, CD25, CD127, CD95 and CD27. Purity was above 98% for every sorted population. Right away, PBMCs were isolated by Lymphoprep density gradient centrifugation and were stained directly, with no culture step. So that batch effects would be minimized, each experiment stained and sorted samples in pairs, pairing one healthy donor with one patient. The germline V gene gives CDR1 as KGHSH and CDR2 as LQKENI. The CDR3, cysteine through phenylalanine, is 15 amino acids long. The entry retains the CDR3 DNA only, 45 bases that are in frame from base 1. V loses 3 bases, J loses 1 base, and the germline ends lie 13 bases apart. Of note for this clone: It has no known antigen specificity. Within one base of it there is no much larger clone, and no base qualities were kept.

Recombination connected TRBV18 to TRBJ2-7; no confident D gene assignment can be made. This clonotype originated in a woman younger than 35 with type 1 diabetes. Source material: naive CD4+ T cells from blood. The cell subset or site label here, explained by the study, means: true naive CD4+ T cells. The CDR3 corresponds to CASSPDWVKSYEQYF. Here is the DNA: TGTGCCAGCTCACCTGACTGGGTTAAGTCCTACGAGCAGTACTTC.